This TCR beta chain was found in a study of CD8 T cells in Susac syndrome (dated by TCRdb to the late 2010s). About the investigation overall: Whether CD8+ T cell activation and differentiation in Susac syndrome was antigen driven was tested using repertoire sequencing. CD8+ T cell repertoire clonality was compared between approximately 12 healthy donors, approximately 14 Susac syndrome patients and 15 multiple sclerosis patients. The paper as a whole reports these results and caveats: The number of individuals in the TCR sequencing and HLA analysis was acknowledged as relatively small.

Trimming removed 7 bases from V and 3 bases from J, leaving 7 bases between the germline ends. The CDR3, from cysteine to phenylalanine, totals 10 residues. Only the CDR3 region is kept as DNA, spanning 30 bases read in frame from base 1. CDR1 and CDR2 are read off the germline V gene (reference sequence) as DFQATT and SNEGSKA. RNA was extracted using the RNeasy kit, and about 0.45 to 1 ug of the RNA was reverse transcribed with random hexamers. TCR beta CDR3 regions were amplified with the immunoSEQ multiplex PCR assay covering 54 Vbeta and 13 Jbeta segments. PCR amplification bias was corrected using a synthetic template baseline for primer optimization and computational correction. The original pipeline was this. Reads were annotated to V, D and J genes according to IMGT and were analyzed with immunoSEQ Analyzer, with only productive sequences retained. Clonality was calculated as one minus the Shannon entropy normalized by log2 of the number of productive unique sequences. For each patient and control, public and private clones were evaluated among the 100 most prevalent clones. Clones were defined as Susac-specific if absent from the healthy and MS cohorts, from 900 to 1,200 published viral clones and from other ImmuneACCESS disease sequences. The public reads were quality trimmed at Q25 with fastp and then assembled into clones with MiXCR by TCRdb, keeping productive beta chains. Identical CDR3 protein sequences are pooled into one entry, listed with their most common genes and DNA. TCRdb, not the original authors, processed these V and J calls. The sample table holds approximately 140,000 distinct CDR3 sequences, of which over 85% were seen once. The leading ten clones occupy approximately 0.25% of the sample.

Peripheral blood CD8+ and CD4+ T cells from healthy donors, Susac syndrome patients and multiple sclerosis patients were profiled using high-throughput TCR beta sequencing. Healthy donors were age- and sex-matched controls. Bulk CD8+ and CD4+ T cells were purified by magnetic negative isolation, whereas CD8+ TEMRA cells were enriched by FACS. Blood was drawn into EDTA tubes, processed within 24 hours, and PBMCs were isolated by density gradient centrifugation. PBMCs intended for TCR sequencing were cryopreserved in liquid nitrogen and were subsequently thawed in a 37 degrees C water bath. The sorted or isolated CD4+, CD8+ and CD8+ TEMRA cells had a purity of 90% or higher. In this sample, this clonotype turned up once. This clone's antigen is unknown. Nothing much larger sits one base from this clone, and base qualities are not available. A single read counts as weak evidence.

This clonotype was obtained from a human donor in good health. Source material: CD8+ T cells from PBMCs. The chain is encoded by TRBV20-1 joined to TRBJ2-7, with the D gene not clear enough to name. The nucleotides are TGCAGTGTCCCCGACTACGAGCAGTACTTC. Its protein is CSVPDYEQYF.